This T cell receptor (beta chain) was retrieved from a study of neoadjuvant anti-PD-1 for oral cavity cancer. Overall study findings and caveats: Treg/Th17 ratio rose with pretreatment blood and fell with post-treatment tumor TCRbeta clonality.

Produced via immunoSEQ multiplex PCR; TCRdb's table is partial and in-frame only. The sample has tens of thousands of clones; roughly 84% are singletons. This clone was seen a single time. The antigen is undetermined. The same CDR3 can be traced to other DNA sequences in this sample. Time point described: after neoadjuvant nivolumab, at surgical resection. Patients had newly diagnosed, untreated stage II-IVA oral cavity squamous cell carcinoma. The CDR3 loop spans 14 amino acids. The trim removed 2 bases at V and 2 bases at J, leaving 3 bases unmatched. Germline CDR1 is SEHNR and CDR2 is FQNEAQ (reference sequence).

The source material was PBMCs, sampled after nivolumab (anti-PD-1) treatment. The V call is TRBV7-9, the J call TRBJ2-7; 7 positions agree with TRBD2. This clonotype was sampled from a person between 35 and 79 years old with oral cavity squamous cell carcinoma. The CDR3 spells CASSLRDYTYEQYF. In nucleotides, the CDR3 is TGTGCCAGCAGCTTAAGGGACTATACCTACGAGCAGTACTTC.